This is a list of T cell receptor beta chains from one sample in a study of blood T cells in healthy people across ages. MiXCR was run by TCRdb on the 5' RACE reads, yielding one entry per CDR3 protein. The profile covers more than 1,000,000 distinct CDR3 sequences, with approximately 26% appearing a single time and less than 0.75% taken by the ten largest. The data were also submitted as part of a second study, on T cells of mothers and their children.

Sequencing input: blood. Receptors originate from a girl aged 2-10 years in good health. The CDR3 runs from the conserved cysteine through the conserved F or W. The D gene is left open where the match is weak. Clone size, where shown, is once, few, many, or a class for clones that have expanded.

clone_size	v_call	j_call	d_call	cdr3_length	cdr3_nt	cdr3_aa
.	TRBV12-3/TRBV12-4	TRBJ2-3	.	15	TGTGCCAGCAGTTATAAGGGTTGGGTAACAGATACGCAGTATTTT	CASSYKGWVTDTQYF
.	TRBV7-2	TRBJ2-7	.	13	TGTGCCAGCAGCCTCGAATACTCCTACGAGCAGTACTTC	CASSLEYSYEQYF
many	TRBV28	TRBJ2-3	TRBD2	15	TGTGCCAGCAGCTTATCGGGAGGGCCGACAGATACGCAGTATTTT	CASSLSGGPTDTQYF
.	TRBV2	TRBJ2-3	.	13	TGTGCCAGCAGTTTCCACCGGGGAGATACGCAGTATTTT	CASSFHRGDTQYF
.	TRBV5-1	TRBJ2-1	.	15	TGCGCCAGCATCTTGGACGGGAGCTCCTACAATGAGCAGTTCTTC	CASILDGSSYNEQFF
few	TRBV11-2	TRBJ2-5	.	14	TGTGCCAGCAGCTTAGTCGCCGGCCCAGAGACCCAGTACTTC	CASSLVAGPETQYF
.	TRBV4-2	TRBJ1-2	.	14	TGTGCCAGCAACCAGGCAACAGGTTTCTATGGCTACACCTTC	CASNQATGFYGYTF
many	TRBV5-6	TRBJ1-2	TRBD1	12	TGTGCCAGCAAGATGACAGGGCATGGCTACACCTTC	CASKMTGHGYTF
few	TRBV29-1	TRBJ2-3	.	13	TGTTCCCCGACAGCGTCCAACACAGATACGCAATATTTT	CSPTASNTDTQYF
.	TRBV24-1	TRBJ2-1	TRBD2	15	TGTGCCACCAGTGGCCGGGGGGGCTCCTACAATGAGCAGTTCTTC	CATSGRGGSYNEQFF
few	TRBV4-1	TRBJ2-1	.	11	TGCGCCAGCAGCCGGTTGATAGGGCAGTTCTTC	CASSRLIGQFF
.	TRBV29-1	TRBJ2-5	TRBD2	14	TGCAGCGTTAGGGGACTAGAGGGGAACAATGAGCAGTACTTC	CSVRGLEGNNEQYF
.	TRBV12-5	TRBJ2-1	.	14	TGTGCTAGTGGTTTATGGGGGACCTACAATGAGCAGTTCTTC	CASGLWGTYNEQFF
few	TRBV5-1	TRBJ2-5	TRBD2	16	TGCGCCAGCAGGATTGAAAAGGGGTTAGCGGGGGAGACCCAGTACTTC	CASRIEKGLAGETQYF
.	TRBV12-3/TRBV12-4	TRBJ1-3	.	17	TGTGCCAGCAGTTTAGTAGGGAAAGTAGGCTCTGGAAACACCATATATTTT	CASSLVGKVGSGNTIYF
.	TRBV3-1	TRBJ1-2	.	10	TGTGCCAGCAGCCAAGGGGACATTATTTTC	CASSQGDIIF
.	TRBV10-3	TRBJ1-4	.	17	TGTGCCATCAGTGAGCATAACCCAGATCCAACTAATGAAAAACTGTTTTTT	CAISEHNPDPTNEKLFF
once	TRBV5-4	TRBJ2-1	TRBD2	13	TGTGCCAGCAGCTTAGCGGGGGGTTACCAGCAGTTCTTC	CASSLAGGYQQFF
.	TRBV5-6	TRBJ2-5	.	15	TGTGCCAGCAGCTTGGGACAGGTCCGAGGGGAGACCCAGTACTTC	CASSLGQVRGETQYF
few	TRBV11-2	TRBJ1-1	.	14	TGTGCCAGCAGCTCAGCCGGAGAGAACACTGAAGCTTTCTTT	CASSSAGENTEAFF
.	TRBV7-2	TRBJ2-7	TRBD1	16	TGTGCCAGCAGCAGGGTGGGGACAGGGGACCCTGATGAGCAGTACTTC	CASSRVGTGDPDEQYF
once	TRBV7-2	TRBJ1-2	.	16	TGTGCCAGCAGCCACCATAGGGAGCTTCTTAACTATGGCTACACCTTC	CASSHHRELLNYGYTF
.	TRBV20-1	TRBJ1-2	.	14	TGCAGTGCTTCAAGTCCAAATTCTTTTGGGGGCTACACCTTC	CSASSPNSFGGYTF
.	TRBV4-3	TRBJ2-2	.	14	TGCGCCAGCAGCCAAGAACAGGACACCGGGGAGCTGTTTTTT	CASSQEQDTGELFF
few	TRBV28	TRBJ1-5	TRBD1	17	TGTGCCAGCAGTTTACCCGACAGGGTTTGGGGCAATCAGCCCCAGCATTTT	CASSLPDRVWGNQPQHF
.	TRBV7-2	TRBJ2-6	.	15	TGTGCCAGCAGCCACGACGGTTCTGGGGCCAACGTCCTGACTTTC	CASSHDGSGANVLTF
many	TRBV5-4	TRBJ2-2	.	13	TGTGCCAGCAGCTTGGTAGGGGGCGGGGAGCTGTTTTTT	CASSLVGGGELFF
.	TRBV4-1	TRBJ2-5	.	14	TGCGCCAGCAACCAAGACCCAGGGCGGGAGACCCAGTACTTC	CASNQDPGRETQYF
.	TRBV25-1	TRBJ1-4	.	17	TGTGCCAGCAGTAACCCGTCAAACGGTTTGATTAATGAAAAACTGTTTTTT	CASSNPSNGLINEKLFF
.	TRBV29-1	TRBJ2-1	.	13	TGCAGCGTTGCTTCTCAGGCCTACAATGAGCAGTTCTTC	CSVASQAYNEQFF
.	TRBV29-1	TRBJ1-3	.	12	TGCAGCGCGACCGGACAGCATAACACCATATATTTT	CSATGQHNTIYF
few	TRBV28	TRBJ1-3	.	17	TGTGCCAGCAGTTTGCAAGACAGGCCGACGGGCGGAAACACCATATATTTT	CASSLQDRPTGGNTIYF
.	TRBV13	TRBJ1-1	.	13	TGTGCCAGCAGCCTCGTACAGGGCACTGAAGCTTTCTTT	CASSLVQGTEAFF
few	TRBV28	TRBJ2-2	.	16	TGTGCCAGCGTCTCCCCGGGAGATTCGGACACCGGGGAGCTGTTTTTT	CASVSPGDSDTGELFF
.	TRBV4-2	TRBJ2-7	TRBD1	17	TGTGCCAGCAGCCAAGCTGCAGGGGGTGAATATTCCTACGAGCAGTACTTC	CASSQAAGGEYSYEQYF
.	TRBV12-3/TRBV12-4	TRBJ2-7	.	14	TGTGCCAGCAGTTCTGGTATTAGCTCCTACGAGCAGTACTTC	CASSSGISSYEQYF
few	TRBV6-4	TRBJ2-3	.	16	TGTGCCAGCAGTGACTTATTGGACTTGTCCGGAGATACGCAGTATTTT	CASSDLLDLSGDTQYF
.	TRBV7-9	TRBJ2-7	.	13	TGTGCCAGCCTGGGGGAAGTTTCCTACGAGCAGTACTTC	CASLGEVSYEQYF
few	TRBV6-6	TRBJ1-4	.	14	TGTGCCAGCAGTTACAGGGATTATGGAGAAAAACTGTTTTTT	CASSYRDYGEKLFF
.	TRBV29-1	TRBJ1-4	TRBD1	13	TGCAGCGTTGCCCGGACAGGGGATGAAAAACTGTTTTTT	CSVARTGDEKLFF
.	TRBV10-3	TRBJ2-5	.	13	TGTGCCATCTCGGCAGAAAATCAAGAGACCCAGTACTTC	CAISAENQETQYF
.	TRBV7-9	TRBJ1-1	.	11	TGTGCCAGCAGTCGTCAAATTGAAGCTTTCTTT	CASSRQIEAFF
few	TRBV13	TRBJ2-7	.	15	TGTGCCAGCAGCTTAGGCCCGGCGAGAAGTTACGAGCAGTACTTC	CASSLGPARSYEQYF
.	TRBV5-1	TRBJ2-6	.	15	TGCGCCAGCAGCTTACAGGAGGCCGGGGCCAACGTCCTGACTTTC	CASSLQEAGANVLTF
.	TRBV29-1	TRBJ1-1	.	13	TGCAGCGTTTTGAGGGGAGGAAACACTGAAGCTTTCTTT	CSVLRGGNTEAFF
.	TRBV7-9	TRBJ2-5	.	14	TGTGCCAGCAGTTCCGACAAGAACCAAGAGACCCAGTACTTC	CASSSDKNQETQYF
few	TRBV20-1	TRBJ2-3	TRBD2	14	TGCAGTGCTAGGGTTGCGGGGGGTTCAGATACGCAGTATTTT	CSARVAGGSDTQYF
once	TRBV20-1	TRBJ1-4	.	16	TGCAGTGCTAGAGGAGAGGTCAGACTGTCGAATGAAAAACTGTTTTTT	CSARGEVRLSNEKLFF
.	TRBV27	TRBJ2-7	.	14	TGTGCCAGCAGCCCCATGAAGGGTTCCAACGAGCAGTACTTC	CASSPMKGSNEQYF